A selection of T cell receptor beta chains follows, all from one sample in a study of blood T cell repertoires in COVID-19. TCRdb's copy holds only in-frame clones and misses some; the assay was immunoSEQ multiplex PCR. The table shows roughly 190,000 clones, with approximately 90% occurring only once. The sequencing input was PBMCs or T cells enriched from blood (not recorded which). The receptors were sampled from a middle-aged woman in a cohort exposed to, infected with or recovered from COVID-19 (not recorded which). CDR3s include the opening cysteine and the closing phenylalanine or tryptophan. D genes are given only for firm matches. Not every row has a clone size; where given, it reads once, few, many or a size class.

V,J,size,D,CDR3,DNA
TRBV13,TRBJ1-5,NA,NA,CASSSQNQPQHF,TGTGCCAGCAGCTCACAGAATCAGCCCCAGCATTTT
TRBV13,TRBJ2-1,once,TRBD2,CASSFSGGGLWNEQFF,TGTGCCAGCAGCTTCAGCGGGGGGGGGCTTTGGAATGAGCAGTTCTTC
TRBV9,TRBJ1-1,many,NA,CASSPRGVGRENTEAFF,TGTGCCAGCAGCCCCCGGGGGGTGGGCAGGGAAAACACTGAAGCTTTCTTT
TRBV27,TRBJ2-7,NA,TRBD1,CASKRVLLTGDSYEQYF,TGTGCCAGCAAACGGGTCCTCCTGACAGGGGACTCCTACGAGCAGTACTTC
TRBV9,TRBJ1-1,NA,NA,CASRGERGEGDTEAFF,TGTGCCAGCAGGGGCGAGCGGGGGGAAGGGGACACTGAAGCTTTCTTT
TRBV15,TRBJ2-7,once,TRBD2,CATSGAGGEQYF,TGTGCCACCAGCGGGGCGGGAGGAGAGCAGTACTTC
TRBV27,TRBJ2-7,NA,NA,CASSLAGLASHEQYF,TGTGCCAGCAGTTTGGCAGGTTTGGCTTCCCACGAGCAGTACTTC
TRBV29-1,TRBJ1-2,NA,TRBD1,CSVVGTDSKNNYGYTF,TGCAGCGTTGTTGGGACAGACTCCAAGAATAACTATGGCTACACCTTC
TRBV6-4,TRBJ2-3,once,NA,CASSVPRADTQYF,TGTGCCAGCAGTGTACCGCGCGCAGATACGCAGTATTTT
TRBV28,TRBJ1-2,NA,NA,CASSPLAGANYGYTF,TGTGCCAGCAGTCCTCTGGCAGGGGCAAACTATGGCTACACCTTC
TRBV5-1,TRBJ2-5,NA,TRBD1,CASSLTLRTGGQETQYF,TGCGCCAGCAGCTTGACTCTCCGGACAGGGGGCCAAGAGACCCAGTACTTC
TRBV13,TRBJ2-7,NA,TRBD2,CASSFRGGEAYYEQYF,TGTGCCAGCAGCTTCCGTGGGGGGGAGGCATACTACGAGCAGTACTTC
TRBV15,TRBJ2-6,NA,TRBD1,CATFSTRTGSSGANVLTF,TGTGCCACCTTTAGTACCCGGACAGGGTCCTCTGGGGCCAACGTCCTGACTTTC
TRBV19,TRBJ1-2,NA,TRBD1,CASQDRDLDYGYTF,TGTGCCAGCCAGGACAGGGATCTTGACTATGGCTACACCTTC
TRBV28,TRBJ1-2,NA,NA,CASIGGADYGYTF,TGTGCCAGCATTGGAGGAGCGGACTATGGCTACACCTTC
TRBV11-1,TRBJ2-7,NA,NA,CASSLDRLTYEQYF,TGTGCCAGCAGCCTGGACAGATTAACCTACGAGCAGTACTTC
TRBV5-1,TRBJ2-2,NA,TRBD2,CASSLTGRGGELFF,TGCGCCAGCAGCTTGACCGGGAGGGGCGGGGAGCTGTTTTTT
TRBV5-4,TRBJ2-3,NA,TRBD2,CASSFGGSKSDTQYF,TGTGCCAGCAGCTTCGGCGGGAGTAAGTCAGATACGCAGTATTTT
TRBV5-1,TRBJ2-1,once,NA,CASSLVAGARNEQFF,TGCGCCAGCAGCTTGGTGGCGGGGGCGCGCAATGAGCAGTTCTTC
TRBV9,TRBJ2-3,NA,NA,CASTLGGGRTDTQYF,TGTGCCAGCACCCTGGGAGGGGGAAGGACAGATACGCAGTATTTT
TRBV18,TRBJ2-7,NA,NA,CASSPLSYHEQYF,TGTGCCAGCTCACCCCTATCGTACCACGAGCAGTACTTC
TRBV5-6,TRBJ2-1,NA,NA,CASSLGGYYNEQFF,TGTGCCAGCAGCTTGGGGGGCTACTACAATGAGCAGTTCTTC
TRBV3-1/TRBV3-2,TRBJ2-7,NA,NA,CASSQEVPPGESEQYF,TGTGCCAGCAGCCAAGAGGTCCCGCCGGGAGAAAGCGAGCAGTACTTC
TRBV24-1,TRBJ1-5,NA,TRBD1,CATSDSGGQPQHF,TGTGCCACCAGTGATTCAGGGGGACAGCCCCAGCATTTT
TRBV29-1,TRBJ2-1,once,NA,CSVDSVRGGSYNEQFF,TGCAGCGTTGATTCGGTGCGGGGTGGCTCCTACAATGAGCAGTTCTTC
TRBV6-2/TRBV6-3,TRBJ1-5,NA,TRBD1,CASSYPRQGAKQPQHF,TGTGCCAGCAGTTACCCCCGACAGGGGGCTAAGCAGCCCCAGCATTTT
TRBV3-1/TRBV3-2,TRBJ2-3,once,NA,CASSQDRRRGGADTQYF,TGTGCCAGCAGCCAAGATCGTCGTAGGGGAGGCGCAGATACGCAGTATTTT
TRBV19,TRBJ2-7,NA,TRBD1,CASSFGTDYEQYF,TGTGCCAGTAGCTTCGGGACAGACTACGAGCAGTACTTC
TRBV7-9,TRBJ2-7,NA,TRBD1,CATLDPGQEDF,TGTGCCACTTTAGACCCGGGACAGGAGGACTTC
TRBV27,TRBJ2-1,NA,TRBD2,CASSPGWLAGGSAEQFF,TGTGCCAGCAGTCCCGGATGGCTAGCGGGGGGATCGGCTGAGCAGTTCTTC
TRBV3-1/TRBV3-2,TRBJ1-2,NA,NA,CASSQGGQRNYGYTF,TGTGCCAGCAGCCAAGGAGGACAGAGAAACTATGGCTACACCTTC
TRBV11-2,TRBJ1-1,NA,NA,CASSLDLRGGAFF,TGTGCCAGCAGCTTAGATCTACGGGGTGGAGCTTTCTTT
TRBV4-2,TRBJ2-7,NA,TRBD2,CASSRAGTGGTYEQYF,TGTGCCAGCAGCCGCGCAGGGACGGGGGGAACCTACGAGCAGTACTTC
TRBV24-1,TRBJ2-3,NA,TRBD2,CATRGGTSGGTTDTQYF,TGTGCCACGCGAGGGGGGACTAGCGGAGGGACCACAGATACGCAGTATTTT
TRBV28,TRBJ1-5,NA,NA,CASSGGTVVRNQPQHF,TGTGCCAGCAGTGGGGGGACGGTCGTAAGGAATCAGCCCCAGCATTTT
TRBV7-2,TRBJ1-1,NA,NA,CASSTRPRDLPNTEAFF,TGTGCCAGCAGCACACGACCACGGGACTTACCGAACACTGAAGCTTTCTTT
TRBV27,TRBJ1-1,NA,NA,CASSLYRLNTEAFF,TGTGCCAGCAGTTTATACAGACTGAACACTGAAGCTTTCTTT
TRBV11-3,TRBJ2-1,NA,TRBD1,CASGRTGAIDEQFF,TGTGCCAGCGGTCGGACAGGGGCAATCGATGAGCAGTTCTTC
TRBV7-8,TRBJ1-1,NA,TRBD1,CASNRRRGQYNTEAFF,TGTGCCAGCAACCGCAGAAGGGGGCAGTATAACACTGAAGCTTTCTTT
TRBV4-1,TRBJ1-1,NA,TRBD1,CASSQAPTGRTEAFF,TGCGCCAGCAGCCAAGCCCCGACAGGGAGGACTGAAGCTTTCTTT
TRBV6-5,TRBJ2-7,NA,NA,CASRRPEGIEQYF,TGTGCCAGCAGGCGACCGGAGGGCATCGAGCAGTACTTC
TRBV6-2/TRBV6-3,TRBJ2-1,NA,TRBD2,CASSYSISAGGDEQFF,TGTGCCAGCAGTTACTCGATTTCGGCGGGAGGAGATGAGCAGTTCTTC
TRBV7-2,TRBJ2-3,NA,TRBD2,CASSLAGDPGADTQYF,TGTGCCAGCAGTCTAGCGGGGGATCCGGGCGCAGATACGCAGTATTTT
TRBV6-5,TRBJ1-2,NA,TRBD1,CASRARTGDGYTF,TGTGCCAGCAGGGCGAGGACAGGGGACGGCTACACCTTC
TRBV10-3,TRBJ1-2,NA,NA,CAISGKSSSGYGYTF,TGTGCCATCAGTGGGAAGAGCAGTTCGGGCTATGGCTACACCTTC
TRBV12-2,TRBJ1-2,once,NA,CASRLEGAGYGYTF,TGTGCAAGTCGCTTAGAAGGGGCGGGGTATGGCTACACCTTC
TRBV9,TRBJ1-1,NA,NA,CASSTDPELNTEAFF,TGTGCCAGCAGCACAGATCCAGAGTTGAACACTGAAGCTTTCTTT
TRBV11-3,TRBJ1-3,NA,NA,CASRPRGASGNTIYF,TGTGCCAGCAGACCCAGGGGCGCCTCTGGAAACACCATATATTTT
TRBV29-1,TRBJ1-2,once,NA,CSVGGAGQGYGYTF,TGCAGCGTCGGAGGGGCAGGGCAAGGCTATGGCTACACCTTC
TRBV28,TRBJ2-1,NA,TRBD2,CASRQTSGGANEQFF,TGTGCCAGCAGACAAACTAGCGGGGGGGCAAATGAGCAGTTCTTC
TRBV29-1,TRBJ2-3,once,NA,CSLDRLGTQYF,TGCAGCCTCGACCGACTTGGTACGCAGTATTTT
TRBV28,TRBJ2-5,NA,NA,CASSSVSGGETQYF,TGTGCCAGCAGTTCCGTTAGTGGGGGGGAGACCCAGTACTTC
TRBV5-4,TRBJ1-5,few,NA,CASSFQGNQPQHF,TGTGCCAGCAGCTTTCAGGGGAATCAGCCCCAGCATTTT
TRBV7-9,TRBJ1-5,once,NA,CASSSNSNQPQHF,TGTGCCAGCAGCTCCAATAGCAATCAGCCCCAGCATTTT
TRBV15,TRBJ1-1,NA,NA,CATSRPATTGLVTEAFF,TGTGCCACCAGCAGACCCGCGACGACAGGACTTGTGACTGAAGCTTTCTTT
TRBV29-1,TRBJ1-1,NA,NA,CSDQPGAFF,TGCAGCGATCAGCCGGGAGCTTTCTTT
TRBV5-1,TRBJ1-1,NA,NA,CASSLGGGTEAFF,TGCGCCAGCAGCTTGGGAGGAGGCACTGAAGCTTTCTTT
TRBV29-1,TRBJ2-3,NA,NA,CSVAFGGPDTQYF,TGCAGCGTTGCCTTCGGGGGGCCAGATACGCAGTATTTT
TRBV19,TRBJ1-1,NA,NA,CASSMGEGTEAFF,TGTGCCAGTAGTATGGGGGAGGGCACTGAAGCTTTCTTT